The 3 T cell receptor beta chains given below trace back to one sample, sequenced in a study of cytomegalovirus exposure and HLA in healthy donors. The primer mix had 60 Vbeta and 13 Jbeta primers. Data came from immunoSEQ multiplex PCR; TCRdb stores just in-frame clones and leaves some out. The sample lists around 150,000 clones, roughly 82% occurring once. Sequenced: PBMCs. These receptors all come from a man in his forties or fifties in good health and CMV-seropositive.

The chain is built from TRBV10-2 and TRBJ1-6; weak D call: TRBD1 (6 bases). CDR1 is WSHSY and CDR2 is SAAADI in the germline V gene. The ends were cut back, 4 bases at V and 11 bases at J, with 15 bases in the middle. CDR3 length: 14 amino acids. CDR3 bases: TGCGCCAGCAGTGTGCCAGGGACAACGGCACCCCTCCACTTT. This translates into CASSVPGTTAPLHF.

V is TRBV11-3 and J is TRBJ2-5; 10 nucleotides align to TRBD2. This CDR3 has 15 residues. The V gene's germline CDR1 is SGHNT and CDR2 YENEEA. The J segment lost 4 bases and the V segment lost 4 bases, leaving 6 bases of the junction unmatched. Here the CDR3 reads CASSSSGRAGETQYF. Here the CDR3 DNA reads TGTGCCAGCAGCTCCAGCGGGAGGGCCGGAGAGACCCAGTACTTC.

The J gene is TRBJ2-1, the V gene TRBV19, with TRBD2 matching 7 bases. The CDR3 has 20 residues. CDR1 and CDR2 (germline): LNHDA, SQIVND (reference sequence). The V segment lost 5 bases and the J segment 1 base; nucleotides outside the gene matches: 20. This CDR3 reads CASSSIRALGRGPSYNEQFF. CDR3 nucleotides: TGTGCCAGTAGTTCTATTAGGGCATTAGGGAGGGGCCCGTCCTACAATGAGCAGTTCTTC.